What follows describes a single T cell receptor (beta chain). Additional DNA sequences in this sample encode the identical CDR3. These data are taken from a study of control samples from healthy donors and cancer patients. This CDR3 region has 12 residues. The germline gives CDR1 SGHRS, CDR2 YFSETQ. V was trimmed by 0 bases and J by 3 bases, leaving 3 bases between them. Only in-frame clones appear in the TCRdb table, and some are missing; sequencing was by immunoSEQ multiplex PCR. The repertoire holds about 100,000 clones, roughly 84% seen once, with 15% to 20% in the top ten. The chain recombines TRBV5-1 with TRBJ2-5; D is unresolved. The clonotype comes from a woman between 45 and 65 years old in good health. The sample comprised blood. The CDR3 DNA sequence: TGCGCCAGCAGCTTGGAGGAAGAGACCCAGTACTTC. Translating gives CASSLEEETQYF.